This is a list of T cell receptor beta chains from one sample in a study of vaccination and CD4 T cells after COVID-19. No antigen has been assigned to these receptors. TCRdb fed the PCR reads into MiXCR, producing one record per CDR3 protein. The sample has fewer than 20,000 distinct CDR3 sequences; about 59% are singletons. Material: CD4+ T cells from blood, cultured in vitro, obtained before SARS-CoV-2 vaccination. The receptors were gathered from a human donor who had recovered from COVID-19. Both conserved end residues are part of each CDR3. D genes are given only for firm matches. A row's size may be missing; if present it is once, few, many or a size class.

D gene,V gene,clone size,J gene,CDR3 DNA,CDR3 protein
NA,TRBV5-3,NA,TRBJ1-5,TGTGCCAGCAGCCTGACAGTCAATCAGCCCCAGCATTTT,CASSLTVNQPQHF
NA,TRBV12-3/TRBV12-4,NA,TRBJ2-3,TGTGCCAGCAGTTTCAGCGGCACAGATACGCAGTATTTT,CASSFSGTDTQYF
NA,TRBV6-2/TRBV6-3,NA,TRBJ2-1,TGTGCCAGCAGTTACTCACGGCAGGGAGGCGACAATGAGCAGTTCTTC,CASSYSRQGGDNEQFF
TRBD2,TRBV20-1,few,TRBJ2-3,TGCAGTGCTAGGGGGGACTTTCTAGCGGGAGCCTCAGATACGCAGTATTTT,CSARGDFLAGASDTQYF
NA,TRBV20-1,NA,TRBJ2-5,TGCAGTGCCCCGATATTGAACCAAGAGACCCAGTACTTC,CSAPILNQETQYF
NA,TRBV7-2,few,TRBJ2-2,TGTGCCAGCAGCTTAATGGTGAACAACGGGGAGCTGTTTTTT,CASSLMVNNGELFF
TRBD2,TRBV4-1,NA,TRBJ2-5,TGCGCCAGCTGGGCGGGGGTTGGGACCCAGTACTTC,CASWAGVGTQYF
NA,TRBV30,NA,TRBJ1-5,TGTGCCTGGAGTCGGACAGCTAATAGCAATCAGCCCCAGCATTTT,CAWSRTANSNQPQHF
TRBD2,TRBV2,once,TRBJ2-7,TGTGCCAGCAGTGCGGGACTAAGGTCCTACGAGCAGTACTTC,CASSAGLRSYEQYF
NA,TRBV20-1,NA,TRBJ2-1,TGCAGTGCTAGACCTAGGGGGAGCGGGATAAGGAATGAGCAGTTCTTC,CSARPRGSGIRNEQFF
NA,TRBV7-9,NA,TRBJ2-7,TGTGCCAGCAGCTTAGCAGGGATATCCTACGAGCAGTACTTC,CASSLAGISYEQYF
NA,TRBV12-3/TRBV12-4,NA,TRBJ1-2,TGTGCCAGCAGCTCAAGACACTCGACATACGGCTACACCTTC,CASSSRHSTYGYTF
NA,TRBV7-2,NA,TRBJ1-2,TGTGCCAGCAGCCTAGACGGCACCTACTATGGCTACACCTTC,CASSLDGTYYGYTF
TRBD1,TRBV18,NA,TRBJ2-5,TGTGCCAGCTCACCACCGCAGACAGGGGTAGAGACCCAGTACTTC,CASSPPQTGVETQYF
NA,TRBV11-1,NA,TRBJ2-5,TGTGCCAGCAGCTTAAGTGCAGGGTCTACGTACCAAGAGACCCAGTACTTC,CASSLSAGSTYQETQYF
TRBD2,TRBV20-1,NA,TRBJ2-5,TGCAGTGCTAGAGATCCGGGACTAGCCCCCGAGACCCAGTACTTC,CSARDPGLAPETQYF
NA,TRBV6-1,NA,TRBJ2-7,TGTGCCAGCAGTGCCGACATAACGTCCGAGCAGTACTTC,CASSADITSEQYF
NA,TRBV11-2,NA,TRBJ1-4,TGTGCCAGCAGCTTATACAGGGACAAACTGTTTTTT,CASSLYRDKLFF
TRBD1,TRBV10-2,once,TRBJ1-1,TGCGCCAGCAGTGACGACAGGGACACTGAAGCTTTCTTT,CASSDDRDTEAFF
NA,TRBV20-1,few,TRBJ2-7,TGCAGTGCTAGAGAGGACAGCGATGCCTACGAGCAGTACTTC,CSAREDSDAYEQYF
TRBD1,TRBV19,NA,TRBJ2-4,TGTGCCAGTAGTGCTCGACGGGACAGGGGAGCCAAAAACATTCAGTACTTC,CASSARRDRGAKNIQYF
NA,TRBV25-1,NA,TRBJ2-1,TGTGCCAGCAGTCCGTCCCTTGAGCAGTTCTTC,CASSPSLEQFF
NA,TRBV15,NA,TRBJ2-7,TGTGCCACCAGCAGAGCGCGCCAGGACGAGCAGTACTTC,CATSRARQDEQYF
NA,TRBV28,NA,TRBJ2-3,TGTGCCAGCAGCCCTACAGGGATCGGTCGGGATACGCAGTATTTT,CASSPTGIGRDTQYF
TRBD2,TRBV7-9,NA,TRBJ2-2,TGTGCCAGCAGCCGAGAATTAGCGGGAGGGCCGACCGGGGAGCTGTTTTTT,CASSRELAGGPTGELFF
TRBD2,TRBV12-3/TRBV12-4,NA,TRBJ2-7,TGTGCTTCGGGACTAGCCTACGAGCAGTACTTC,CASGLAYEQYF
NA,TRBV20-1,NA,TRBJ2-2,TGCAGTGGTTTGGCGGGAAACACCGGGGAGCTGTTTTTT,CSGLAGNTGELFF
NA,TRBV7-2,NA,TRBJ2-3,TGTGCCAGCAACCCAACCTTTAGCACAGATACGCAGTATTTT,CASNPTFSTDTQYF
NA,TRBV6-2/TRBV6-3,few,TRBJ2-5,TGTGCCAGCAGTTACAAGTCCCGTTATCAAGAGACCCAGTACTTC,CASSYKSRYQETQYF
NA,TRBV5-8,NA,TRBJ1-5,TGTGCCAGCAGCTTGGGGACCGCCACTGGCAATCAGCCCCAGCATTTT,CASSLGTATGNQPQHF
TRBD2,TRBV20-1,NA,TRBJ2-1,TGCAGTGCCCCAACTAGCGGGGGACCAGAACAGTTCTTC,CSAPTSGGPEQFF
NA,TRBV6-1,NA,TRBJ1-2,TGTGCCAGCAGCGGTCCCCCCCTAGGGTTATGCGATGGCTACACCTTC,CASSGPPLGLCDGYTF
NA,TRBV15,NA,TRBJ1-1,TGTGCCACCAGCAGAGAAGCAGGGGCCCTGAACACTGAAGCTTTCTTT,CATSREAGALNTEAFF
TRBD1,TRBV6-5,NA,TRBJ2-3,TGTGCCAGCAGTTACACAAGGGGACAGACATCAGATACGCAGTATTTT,CASSYTRGQTSDTQYF
NA,TRBV5-4,NA,TRBJ1-6,TGTGCCAGCAGCCCGGGGGAGGGGCTTTGGAATTCACCCCTCCACTTT,CASSPGEGLWNSPLHF
NA,TRBV25-1,NA,TRBJ2-5,TGTGCCAGCAGTTTTTCGGATCGTGGGACCCAGTACTTC,CASSFSDRGTQYF
NA,TRBV20-1,few,TRBJ2-7,TGCAGTGCGGAGGGCGGAAAGTCCGGGGGCTACGAGCAGTACTTC,CSAEGGKSGGYEQYF
TRBD1,TRBV12-3/TRBV12-4,NA,TRBJ1-2,TGTGCCAGCAGCCTAGGACAGGGGAACTATGGCTACACCTTC,CASSLGQGNYGYTF
NA,TRBV6-1,NA,TRBJ1-5,TGTGCCAGCAGTGACGGGGGGGGAGGTTCGGGTCCCCAGCATTTT,CASSDGGGGSGPQHF
NA,TRBV6-1,few,TRBJ1-2,TGTGCCAGCAGTGAATATGGAGCAGGGACGAAGAACTCTGGCTACACCTTC,CASSEYGAGTKNSGYTF
TRBD1,TRBV7-9,NA,TRBJ1-5,TGTGCCAGCAGTTCGGACAGGGTGAGCGTCCAGCCCCAGCATTTT,CASSSDRVSVQPQHF
TRBD2,TRBV28,NA,TRBJ2-5,TGTGCCAGCAGTTCCCACGCTAGCGGGCTTAAAGAGACCCAGTACTTC,CASSSHASGLKETQYF
NA,TRBV10-3,NA,TRBJ1-1,TGTGCCATCAGTTCCAGGGGAGACACTGAAGCTTTCTTT,CAISSRGDTEAFF
TRBD1,TRBV6-2/TRBV6-3,few,TRBJ1-5,TGTGCCAGCAGGCATCGACTGACAGGGAATCAGCCCCAGCATTTT,CASRHRLTGNQPQHF
TRBD2,TRBV28,NA,TRBJ2-7,TGTGCCAGCAGTATGCTAGCGGGAGTGGGTGGCGAGCAGTACTTC,CASSMLAGVGGEQYF